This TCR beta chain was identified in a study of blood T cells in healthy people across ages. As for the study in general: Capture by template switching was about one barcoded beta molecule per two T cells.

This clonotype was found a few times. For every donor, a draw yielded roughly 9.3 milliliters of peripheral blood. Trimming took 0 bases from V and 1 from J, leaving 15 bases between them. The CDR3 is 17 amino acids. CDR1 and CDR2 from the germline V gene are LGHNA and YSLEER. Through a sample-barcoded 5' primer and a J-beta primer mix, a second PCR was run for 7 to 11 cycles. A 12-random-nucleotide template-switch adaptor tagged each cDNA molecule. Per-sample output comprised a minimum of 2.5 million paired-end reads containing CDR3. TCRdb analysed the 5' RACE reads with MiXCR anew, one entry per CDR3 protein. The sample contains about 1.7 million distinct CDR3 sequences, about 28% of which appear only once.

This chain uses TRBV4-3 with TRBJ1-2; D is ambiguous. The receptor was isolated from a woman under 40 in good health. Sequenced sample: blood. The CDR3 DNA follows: TGCGCCAGCAGCCAAGATTTGGAAGCGGGATATAACTATGGCTACACCTTC. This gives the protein CASSQDLEAGYNYGYTF.